This T cell receptor (beta chain) was identified in a study of control samples from healthy donors and cancer patients. V was cut by 3 bases and J by 1 base, with 10 bases left in between. The germline CDR1 and CDR2 sequences are SGDLS and YYNGEE. There are 14 residues in the CDR3. Clones were read by immunoSEQ multiplex PCR, and TCRdb kept only the in-frame ones, dropping some. This table has around 30,000 clones, approximately 91% appearing once. Sequences were obtained from PBMCs. The genes are TRBV9 and TRBJ1-1; no reliable D call. This clonotype originated in a man aged 50 to 60 with lung cancer. The CDR3 loop is CASSGNGSNTEAFF. The CDR3, as DNA: TGTGCCAGCAGCGGGAACGGGTCGAACACTGAAGCTTTCTTT.